The entry that follows covers one T cell receptor beta chain sequence. Germline V CDR1 and CDR2: LNHNV, YYDKDF (reference sequence). Unmatched junction bases numbered 7, after V lost 0 bases and J lost 7 bases. The CDR3 is made up of 16 amino acids. Healthy Caucasians alone served as donors. This record comes from a study of identical twins. TCRdb re-analysed the 5' RACE reads in MiXCR, keeping a single row per CDR3 protein. The repertoire consists of 1.5 million to 2 million distinct CDR3 sequences, with about 30% occurring once and the leading ten covering over 0.25%. Sequencing used cord blood. The sequence was collected from a newborn girl in good health. V gene TRBV15 combines with J gene TRBJ2-1; 9 bases fit TRBD2. DNA for the CDR3: TGTGCCACCAGCAGAGATATAGCGGGGGCCTTAAATGAGCAGTTCTTC. This encodes CATSRDIAGALNEQFF.